This T cell receptor (beta chain) came from a study of T cell responses to AZD1222 COVID-19 vaccine. TCRdb's table, derived via immunoSEQ multiplex PCR, lists solely in-frame clones and lacks some. The profile shows roughly 180,000 clones, approximately 93% of them singletons. Study-wide points: Unmutated variant regions reportedly attract nearly half of all spike-specific TCRs. The donors showed a predominance of white British ancestry and of females, with possible underestimation of clonal diversity.

As to this clone: Its antigen is not identified.

The V gene's germline CDR1 is LGHDT and CDR2 YNNKEL (reference sequence). The V gene lost 4 bases and the J gene lost 4 bases, with 13 bases spanning the gap. The length of the CDR3 is 14 residues. This clonotype was sampled from an adult who received the AZD1222 COVID-19 vaccine. The sample in question was peripheral blood, obtained 28 days after the second AZD1222 dose. The chain recombines TRBV3-1 (or the pseudogene TRBV3-2) with TRBJ1-2, with D unclear. This CDR3 reads CASSPGVIGYGYTF. Written as DNA, the CDR3 is TGTGCCAGCAGCCCGGGAGTAATTGGCTATGGCTACACCTTC.